This section outlines one T cell receptor (beta chain) sequence together with its context. Its specificity is unknown. All of the isolated RNA was reverse transcribed, so expressed TCRB transcripts were sequenced. Produced via immunoSEQ multiplex PCR; TCRdb's table is partial and in-frame only. The table shows 900,000 or so clones, with 15% to 20% occurring only once. The data originate from a study of beta chain features in type 1 diabetes. CDR1 and CDR2 (germline): MGHDK, SYGVNS. Trimming took 7 bases from V and 1 from J, leaving 10 bases between them. The CDR3 consists of 13 residues. Via the markers CD45RO/CCR7/CD25/CD127/CD95/CD27, stem cell-like memory, regulatory, central memory and naive CD4+ cells were sorted. Study-level results: Whether HLA type influences TCRB rearrangement remained unresolved here. It was among patients, rather than healthy donors, that naive, central memory and Treg TCRB repertoires appeared more similar.

The sequence came from a woman aged 18-30 years in good health. Material: naive CD4+ T cells from blood. The chain has TRBV25-1 and TRBJ2-5, with no clear D. The CDR3 nucleotides are TGTGCCAGCACTACTAACCTCCAAGAGACCCAGTACTTC. Amino acid sequence: CASTTNLQETQYF.